This T cell receptor beta chain was obtained from a study of blood T cell repertoires in COVID-19. Study in general: Sample material is recorded as cDNA or gDNA derived from T cells, B-cell-depleted T cells, or PBMCs.

Participants were aged about 18 to 90 years, lived in 24 US areas, and enrolled virtually. Recovered status in Cohort 3 required two negative PCRs, clearance, or symptom resolution. Per the study methods: Amplification from reference gene primers served as the basis for estimated nucleated cell counts. Using immunoSEQ multiplex PCR, the repertoire was profiled, and TCRdb retains in-frame clones only, with some absent. V and J calls and clone size are as listed in that table; D and trimming were resolved from the DNA. Of 200,000 to 250,000 clones in the sample, over 80% were seen once. The CDR3 runs 14 residues. Germline CDR1 is LGHNT and CDR2 is FRNRAP. Trimming stripped 1 base from V and 4 bases from J, with 5 bases between.

This chain joins TRBV12-5 and TRBJ1-6; no definite D call. The specimen was PBMCs or T cells enriched from blood (not recorded which). This TCR was recovered from a young woman who had recovered from COVID-19. The CDR3 reads CASGLARYNSPLHF. CDR3 sequence (DNA): TGTGCTAGTGGTTTGGCCAGGTATAATTCACCCCTCCACTTT.